These 26 T cell receptor beta chains came from one sample sequenced in a study of blood T cell repertoires in COVID-19. This table comes from immunoSEQ multiplex PCR, and its TCRdb copy is limited to in-frame clones, with some not included. The data contain about 200,000 clones, more than 75% of them singletons. What was sequenced was peripheral blood. The origin of the receptors is a woman of 80 years or more with acute or convalescent COVID-19.

This clone appeared a few times. The rearrangement uses TRBV7-8 and TRBJ2-7; 10 bases fit TRBD2. The CDR3 has 15 amino acids. CDR1 is SGHVS and CDR2 is FQNEAQ in the germline V gene. V dropped 2 bases and J dropped 7; count of bases not matched to a gene: 8. CDR3 DNA: TGTGCCAGCAGCTTACTGTCAGCGGGAGGGGGGGAGCAGTACTTC. Translation gives CASSLLSAGGGEQYF.

The chain is built from TRBV19 and TRBJ1-1, with D hard to call. CDR1 is LNHDA, CDR2 SQIVND, per germline (reference sequence). V lost 3 bases to trimming and J lost 10 bases, with 12 bases between them. CDR3 length equals 12 residues. The CDR3 here is CASSISQLVAFF. The CDR3 DNA reads TGTGCCAGTAGTATTTCTCAGTTGGTAGCTTTCTTT. Full variable domain (remainder filled in from reference TRBV19 and TRBJ1-1): DGGITQSPKYLFRKEGQNVTLSCEQNLNHDAMYWYRQDPGQGLRLIYYSQIVNDFQKGDIAEGYSVSREKKESFPLTVTSAQKNPTAFYLCASSISQLVAFFGQGTRLTVV.

This sequence joins TRBV5-1 and TRBJ2-1; 10 positions agree with TRBD1. Trimming took 0 bases from V and 8 from J; bases not matched to a gene: 8. CDR1 is SGHRS, CDR2 YFSETQ, per germline. CDR3 length equals 16 residues. The CDR3 spells CASSLDGTGVRYEQFF. The CDR3 region has the DNA TGCGCCAGCAGCTTGGACGGGACAGGGGTCAGGTATGAGCAGTTCTTC.

The chain employs TRBV19 and TRBJ2-1; 12 bases are shared with TRBD2. Germline V gene data show CDR1 as LNHDA and CDR2 as SQIVND (reference sequence). V was clipped by 1 base and J by 4 bases; unmatched bases: 5. The CDR3 is 17 residues long. CDR3 residues: CASSIAWGTSGYNEQFF. The CDR3 bases are TGTGCCAGTAGTATAGCTTGGGGGACTAGCGGGTACAATGAGCAGTTCTTC.

The chain recombines TRBV6-5 with TRBJ2-3; 8 nucleotides align to TRBD2. The CDR3 consists of 16 residues. Germline V lookup: CDR1 MNHEY, CDR2 SVGAGI. J gave up 5 bases and V 0 bases, and 7 bases lay outside the gene matches. The CDR3 nucleotides read TGTGCCAGCAGTTACTCTCCAGCGGGAGCGGTAGATACGCAGTATTTT. Translated, it gives CASSYSPAGAVDTQYF.

This clone came up a few times. The chain links TRBV6-5 to TRBJ2-5; 7 bases map to TRBD2. In germline, CDR1 is MNHEY, CDR2 SVGAGI. V lost 7 bases, J lost 4 bases, and 6 bases stayed unmatched. The CDR3 totals 13 residues. The CDR3 reads CASTPSGLETQYF. DNA for the CDR3: TGTGCCAGCACCCCTAGCGGTTTAGAGACCCAGTACTTC.

The rearrangement uses TRBV12-5 and TRBJ2-7, with D perhaps TRBD1 (6 bases). The CDR3 spans 17 residues. Germline values: CDR1 LGHNT, CDR2 FRNRAP. V lost 1 base and J lost 5, with 21 bases in between. CDR3 DNA: TGTGCTAGTGGTTTGGGGACCTCAGGGGAAGGACTTCACGAGCAGTACTTC. Its protein is CASGLGTSGEGLHEQYF. Combining the CDR3 with reference TRBV12-5 and TRBJ2-7 gives the whole variable domain DARVTQTPRHKVTEMGQEVTMRCQPILGHNTVFWYRQTMMQGLELLAYFRNRAPLDDSGMPKDRFSAEMPDATLATLKIQPSEPRDSAVYFCASGLGTSGEGLHEQYFGPGTRLTVT.

The chain couples TRBV6-6 to TRBJ1-1; D gene ambiguous. Trimming pared 7 bases from V and 2 bases from J, leaving 17 bases between. CDR3 length equals 15 residues. Germline-derived CDR1 and CDR2 are MNHNY and SVGAGI (reference sequence). Here the CDR3 reads CASTFPGVSNTEAFF. Here the CDR3 DNA reads TGTGCCAGCACTTTCCCCGGGGTTAGTAACACTGAAGCTTTCTTT.

Written as DNA, the CDR3 is TGTGCCAGCAGCTTAATACGTAGCGGGGCGCAGTTCTTC. Protein product: CASSLIRSGAQFF. The chain couples TRBV7-2 to TRBJ2-1, with 8 bases matching TRBD2. There are 13 residues in the CDR3. Trimming at V came to 2 bases and at J to 12 bases, leaving 6 bases not matched to a gene. Germline V CDR1 and CDR2: SGHTA, FQGNSA.

V is TRBV7-9 and J is TRBJ2-1; D perhaps matches TRBD1 (6 bases). Germline CDR1 reads SEHNR; CDR2 reads FQNEAQ (reference sequence). The CDR3 runs to 14 residues. Trimming left V 8 bases short and J 6 bases short, with 17 bases between. CDR3 sequence: CASLDSGFSNEQFF. CDR3 sequence (DNA): TGTGCCAGCCTGGACAGCGGATTCAGCAATGAGCAGTTCTTC.

The chain joins TRBV10-3 to TRBJ1-1; 9 nucleotides align to TRBD1. Trimming cost V 7 bases and J 4 bases; bases outside gene matches: 4. Germline CDR1 reads ENHRY; CDR2 reads SYGVKD. The CDR3 is made up of 13 amino acids. The CDR3 region has the DNA TGTGCCATCACCCCGGGACAGGGCACTGAAGCTTTCTTT. It translates to CAITPGQGTEAFF.

The rearrangement uses TRBV4-3 and TRBJ1-1; no reliable D call. Germline CDR1 and CDR2: LGHNA and YSLEER. V was clipped by 2 bases and J by 9 bases, with 10 bases between them. This CDR3 is built from 12 residues. CDR3 sequence reads: CASSQSRGKAFF. CDR3 DNA sequence: TGCGCCAGCAGCCAATCTCGCGGTAAAGCTTTCTTT.

This clone was seen a single time. This rearrangement joins TRBV7-2 to TRBJ2-3; 7 positions match TRBD1. Germline V gives CDR1 SGHTA, CDR2 FQGNSA. The trim removed 5 bases at V and 8 bases at J, leaving 16 bases unmatched. This CDR3 contains 16 residues. For the CDR3, the DNA is TGTGCCAGCAGCGAAGCGACAGGGATCCGCCCCGGTACGCAGTATTTT. Its translation: CASSEATGIRPGTQYF.

The chain links TRBV7-2 to TRBJ2-3, with D possibly being TRBD2 (5 bases). The ends were cut back, 2 bases at V and 4 bases at J, with 16 bases in the middle. The germline gives CDR1 SGHTA, CDR2 FQGNSA. This CDR3 region has 16 residues. The CDR3 nucleotides are TGTGCCAGCAGCTTAAGGGCGGACTCGCGCGCAGATACGCAGTATTTT. Translating gives CASSLRADSRADTQYF.

V and J are TRBV2 and TRBJ2-3; 7 nucleotides line up with TRBD2. The V and J ends lost 6 bases and 1 base, in that order; junction bases with no gene match: 13. CDR1 SNHLY and CDR2 FYNNEI come from the germline V gene. The CDR3 covers 17 residues. The CDR3 protein is CASSHLDSAGGTDTQYF. CDR3 DNA: TGTGCCAGCAGCCACCTCGACTCCGCGGGAGGCACAGATACGCAGTATTTT.

This chain links TRBV7-9 with TRBJ1-1; D remains unclear. With 3 bases removed from V and 8 bases from J, the gap between germline ends came to 13 bases. This CDR3 has 13 residues. Looked up from germline, CDR1 is SEHNR and CDR2 is FQNEAQ (reference sequence). CDR3: CASSFSQVAEAFF. CDR3 bases: TGTGCCAGCAGCTTTTCCCAGGTCGCAGAAGCTTTCTTT.

This rearrangement joins TRBV10-3 to TRBJ1-3; D ambiguous. Germline V gene data show CDR1 as ENHRY and CDR2 as SYGVKD. The V and J ends lost 8 bases and 0 bases respectively, with 11 bases between them. The CDR3 is 14 amino acids. DNA for the CDR3: TGTGCCATCCAACAGTCACTCTCTGGAAACACCATATATTTT. As protein: CAIQQSLSGNTIYF.

The V gene is TRBV6-6, the J gene TRBJ1-1, with TRBD1 as a possible D gene (6 bases). V dropped 6 bases and J dropped 1 base, with 12 bases sitting between them. CDR3 length equals 14 residues. Germline assignment: CDR1 MNHNY and CDR2 SVGAGI (reference sequence). CDR3 nucleotide sequence: TGTGCCAGCAGCGGGGGGGCGGAGAACACTGAAGCTTTCTTT. It specifies CASSGGAENTEAFF.

This clone was counted once. The CDR3 spells CASSPTPGQGTYEQYF. The CDR3 coding sequence is TGTGCCAGCAGCCCTACACCGGGACAGGGAACCTACGAGCAGTACTTC. The chain uses TRBV7-9 and TRBJ2-7, with TRBD1 matching 9 bases. This CDR3 spans 16 amino acids. CDR1 and CDR2 (germline): SEHNR, FQNEAQ (reference sequence). The J segment lost 2 bases and the V segment lost 5 bases, leaving 10 bases of the junction unmatched. Complete variable domain (other parts from reference TRBV7-9 and TRBJ2-7): DTGVSQNPRHKITKRGQNVTFRCDPISEHNRLYWYRQTLGQGPEFLTYFQNEAQLEKSRLLSDRFSAERPKGSFSTLEIQRTEQGDSAMYLCASSPTPGQGTYEQYFGPGTRLTVT.

This chain connects TRBV24-1 to TRBJ2-3; tentative D call: TRBD1 (5 bases). The CDR3 totals 17 residues. Trimming left V 5 bases short and J 6 bases short, with 23 bases between. Germline CDR1 and CDR2: KGHDR and SFDVKD. The CDR3 sequence: CATSGTGVGIPGDTQYF. The CDR3 DNA sequence: TGTGCCACCAGTGGTACGGGTGTCGGCATTCCAGGGGATACGCAGTATTTT.

The chain carries TRBV28 and TRBJ2-1; a possible D gene is TRBD1 (6 bases). CDR3 length: 17 amino acids. Trimming removed 8 bases at V and 0 bases at J, with 20 bases between. CDR1 is MDHEN and CDR2 is SYDVKM in the germline V gene. Here the CDR3 DNA reads TGTGCCAGCTTTCCCCGTCCAGGGGTCCCCTCCTACAATGAGCAGTTCTTC. This sequence encodes CASFPRPGVPSYNEQFF.

The chain joins TRBV6-5 to TRBJ1-6, with 7 bases lining up with TRBD1. CDR1 and CDR2 (germline): MNHEY, SVGAGI. The CDR3 has 15 residues. With V trimmed by 6 bases and J by 3 bases, 5 bases remained unmatched. The CDR3 nucleotides are TGTGCCAGCAGCGCCGCAGGGGGCTATAATTCACCCCTCCACTTT. This sequence encodes CASSAAGGYNSPLHF.

This chain joins TRBV2 and TRBJ1-2, with a tentative D call TRBD1 (6 bases). This CDR3 spans 13 amino acids. Germline V gene sequence: CDR1 SNHLY, CDR2 FYNNEI. V was clipped by 6 bases and J by 5 bases, with 13 bases between them. The CDR3 sequence is CASRPTGLYGYTF. The CDR3 DNA reads as TGTGCCAGCAGACCCACAGGGTTGTATGGCTACACCTTC. Together with reference TRBV2 and TRBJ1-2, the CDR3 gives the full variable domain: EPEVTQTPSHQVTQMGQEVILRCVPISNHLYFYWYRQILGQKVEFLVSFYNNEISEKSEIFDDQFSVERPDGSNFTLKIRSTKLEDSAMYFCASRPTGLYGYTFGSGTRLTVV.

Comment on this clone: Other DNA sequences of this sample code for an identical CDR3. V usage is TRBV2 and J usage is TRBJ1-4; 7 bases line up with TRBD1. V shed 3 bases and J 0 bases; nucleotides not matched to a gene: 1. The CDR3 is made up of 15 amino acids. The V gene's germline CDR1 is SNHLY and CDR2 FYNNEI. CDR3 residues: CASSDRGTTNEKLFF. As DNA, the CDR3 is TGTGCCAGCAGTGACAGGGGGACAACTAATGAAAAACTGTTTTTT.

This sequence joins TRBV5-6 and TRBJ1-2; D remains unclear. The CDR3 is 12 amino acids. The V gene lost 6 bases and the J gene lost 8 bases, with 14 bases spanning the gap. Germline CDR1 SGHDT, CDR2 YYEEEE. This CDR3 reads CASTISVTGYTF. The CDR3, as DNA: TGTGCCAGCACCATCAGTGTTACCGGCTACACCTTC.

V and J are TRBV6-2 or TRBV6-3 and TRBJ2-7, with unresolved D. CDR3 length: 14 residues. The V gene's germline CDR1 is MNHEY and CDR2 SVGEGT. Trimming removed 0 bases at V and 3 bases at J, with 9 bases between. CDR3 sequence: CASSYSVADYEQYF. Written as DNA, the CDR3 is TGTGCCAGCAGTTACTCGGTGGCAGACTACGAGCAGTACTTC.